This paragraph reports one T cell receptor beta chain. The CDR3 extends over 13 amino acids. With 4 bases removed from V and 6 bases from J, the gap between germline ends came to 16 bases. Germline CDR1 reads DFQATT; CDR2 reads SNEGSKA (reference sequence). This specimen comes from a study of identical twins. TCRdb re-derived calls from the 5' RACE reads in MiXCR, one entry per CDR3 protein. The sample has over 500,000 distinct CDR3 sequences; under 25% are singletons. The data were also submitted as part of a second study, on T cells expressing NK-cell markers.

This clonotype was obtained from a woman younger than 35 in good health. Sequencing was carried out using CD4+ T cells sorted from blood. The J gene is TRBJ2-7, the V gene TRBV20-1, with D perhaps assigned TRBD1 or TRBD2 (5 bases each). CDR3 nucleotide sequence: TGCAGTGCTACTAGGGACCGGGGCAGCGAGCAGTACTTC. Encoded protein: CSATRDRGSEQYF.